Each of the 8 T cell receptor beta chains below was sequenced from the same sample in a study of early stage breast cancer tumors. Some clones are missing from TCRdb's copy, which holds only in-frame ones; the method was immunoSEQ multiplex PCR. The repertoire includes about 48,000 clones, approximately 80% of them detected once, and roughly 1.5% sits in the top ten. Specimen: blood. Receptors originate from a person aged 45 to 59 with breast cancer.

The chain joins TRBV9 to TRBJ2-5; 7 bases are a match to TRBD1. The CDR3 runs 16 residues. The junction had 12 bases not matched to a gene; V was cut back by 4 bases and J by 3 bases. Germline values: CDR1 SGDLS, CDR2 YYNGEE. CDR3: CASSSQGRRGKETQYF. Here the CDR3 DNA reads TGTGCCAGCAGCTCACAGGGGCGTCGCGGAAAAGAGACCCAGTACTTC.

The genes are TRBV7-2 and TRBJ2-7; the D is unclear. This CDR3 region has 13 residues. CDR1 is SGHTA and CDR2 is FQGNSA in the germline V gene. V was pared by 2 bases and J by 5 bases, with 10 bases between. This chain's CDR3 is CASSLSHYHEQYF. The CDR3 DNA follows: TGTGCCAGCAGCTTATCCCATTACCACGAGCAGTACTTC. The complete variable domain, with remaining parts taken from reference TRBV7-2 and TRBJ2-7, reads GAGVSQSPSNKVTEKGKDVELRCDPISGHTALYWYRQSLGQGLEFLIYFQGNSAPDKSGLPSDRFSAERTGGSVSTLTIQRTQQEDSAVYLCASSLSHYHEQYFGPGTRLTVT.

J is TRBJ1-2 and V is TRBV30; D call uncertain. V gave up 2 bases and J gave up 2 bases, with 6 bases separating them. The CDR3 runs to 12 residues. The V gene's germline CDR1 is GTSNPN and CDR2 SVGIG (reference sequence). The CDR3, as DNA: TGTGCCTGGAGTCCAGAAAACTATGGCTACACCTTC. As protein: CAWSPENYGYTF.

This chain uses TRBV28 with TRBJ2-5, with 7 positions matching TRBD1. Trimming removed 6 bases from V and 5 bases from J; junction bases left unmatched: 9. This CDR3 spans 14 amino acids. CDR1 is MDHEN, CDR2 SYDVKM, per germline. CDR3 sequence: CASSQFPGQETQYF. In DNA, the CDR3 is TGTGCCAGCAGCCAATTCCCGGGACAGGAGACCCAGTACTTC.

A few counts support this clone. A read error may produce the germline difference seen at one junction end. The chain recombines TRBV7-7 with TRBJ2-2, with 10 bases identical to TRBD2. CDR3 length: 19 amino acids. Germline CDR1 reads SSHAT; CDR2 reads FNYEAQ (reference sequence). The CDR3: CASSTLPVSGRPNTGELFF. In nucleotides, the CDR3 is TGTGCTAGCAGCACCCTCCCCGTTAGCGGGAGGCCTAACACCGGGGAGCTGTTTTTT.

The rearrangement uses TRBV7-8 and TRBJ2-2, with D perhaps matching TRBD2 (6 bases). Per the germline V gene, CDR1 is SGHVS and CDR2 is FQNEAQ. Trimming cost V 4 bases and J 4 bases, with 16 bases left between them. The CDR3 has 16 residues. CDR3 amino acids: CASSSEGLLGTGELFF. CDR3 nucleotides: TGTGCCAGCAGCTCTGAGGGACTTCTCGGCACCGGGGAGCTGTTTTTT.

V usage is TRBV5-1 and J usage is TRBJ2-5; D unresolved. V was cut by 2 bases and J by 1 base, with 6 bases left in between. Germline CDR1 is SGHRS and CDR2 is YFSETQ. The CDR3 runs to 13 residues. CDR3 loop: CASSFLGQETQYF. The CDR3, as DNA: TGCGCCAGCAGCTTTCTAGGCCAAGAGACCCAGTACTTC.

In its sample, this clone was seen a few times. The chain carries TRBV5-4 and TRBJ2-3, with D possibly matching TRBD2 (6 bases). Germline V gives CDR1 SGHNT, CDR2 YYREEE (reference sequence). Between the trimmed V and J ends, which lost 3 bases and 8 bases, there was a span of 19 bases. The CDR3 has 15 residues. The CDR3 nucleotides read TGTGCCAGCAGCTACTGGTCCGGGGGTTTCATTACGCAGTATTTT. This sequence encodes CASSYWSGGFITQYF. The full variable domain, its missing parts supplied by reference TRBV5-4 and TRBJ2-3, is ETGVTQSPTHLIKTRGQQVTLRCSSQSGHNTVSWYQQALGQGPQFIFQYYREEENGRGNFPPRFSGLQFPNYSSELNVNALELDDSALYLCASSYWSGGFITQYFGPGTRLTVL.